The 26 T cell receptor beta chains given below trace back to one sample, sequenced in a study of identical twins. TCRdb fed the 5' RACE reads into MiXCR, producing one record per CDR3 protein. The data contain about 690,000 distinct CDR3 sequences, 6.1% of them seen just once; the ten biggest clones take up roughly 2%. The sequencing input was naive T cells sorted from blood. These receptors were obtained from a man younger than 35 in good health.

This clonotype was recorded at least ten times. This rearrangement joins TRBV29-1 to TRBJ1-1; 7 nucleotides line up with TRBD1. Germline V CDR1 and CDR2: SQVTM, ANQGSEA. The CDR3 sequence is 14 residues long. V was pared by 4 bases and J by 1 base, with 6 bases of the junction left unmatched. The CDR3 sequence: CSVVDRAQNTEAFF. In nucleotides, the CDR3 is TGCAGCGTTGTCGACAGGGCTCAGAACACTGAAGCTTTCTTT.

There are a few counts of this clonotype. At one of its ends the junction is not consistent with the germline gene, which may arise from a read error. This chain joins TRBV3-1 and TRBJ2-1; 11 bases agree with TRBD2. CDR1 and CDR2 from the germline V gene are LGHDT and YNNKEL (reference sequence). CDR3 length: 19 residues. CDR3 sequence reads: CAISQGLAEGQSSYNEQFF. The CDR3 bases are TGTGCCATCAGCCAGGGACTAGCGGAGGGTCAAAGCTCCTACAATGAGCAGTTCTTC.

This clonotype was seen more than once but under ten times. V is TRBV11-2 and J is TRBJ2-5, with a tentative D call TRBD2 (5 bases). Germline values: CDR1 SGHAT, CDR2 FQNNGV. The CDR3 contains 14 residues. V was trimmed by 5 bases and J by 2 bases, leaving 12 bases between them. The CDR3 is CASSRILVQETQYF. The CDR3 DNA sequence: TGTGCCAGCAGCCGGATACTAGTGCAAGAGACCCAGTACTTC.

In its sample, this clonotype was seen many times. The rearrangement joins TRBV7-9 to TRBJ2-1, with 7 bases identical to TRBD2. V trimming: 5 bases; J trimming: 0 bases; junction bases outside the gene matches: 10. CDR3 length: 17 amino acids. The germline gives CDR1 SEHNR, CDR2 FQNEAQ (reference sequence). DNA for the CDR3: TGTGCCAGCAGCAAAATAGCGGGCCGTTTCTCCTACAATGAGCAGTTCTTC. Translated: CASSKIAGRFSYNEQFF.

This sequence joins TRBV19 and TRBJ1-1; D might be TRBD1 (6 bases). There are 12 residues in the CDR3. Germline V lookup: CDR1 LNHDA, CDR2 SQIVND (reference sequence). V lost 5 bases and J lost 6, with 10 bases in between. CDR3 sequence reads: CASSLRQAEAFF. CDR3 nucleotides: TGTGCCAGTAGTCTCCGACAGGCTGAAGCTTTCTTT.

The chain is built from TRBV6-2 or TRBV6-3 and TRBJ2-2; D gene unclear. The V gene lost 6 bases and the J gene lost 6 bases, with 8 bases spanning the gap. The CDR3 loop spans 12 amino acids. The germline V gene has CDR1 MNHEY and CDR2 SVGEGT. CDR3 DNA sequence: TGTGCCAGCAGGGAAATGGCCGGGGAGCTGTTTTTT. It encodes CASREMAGELFF.

This clonotype occurred once. The chain joins TRBV19 to TRBJ2-1; possible D gene TRBD2, 6 bases. V gave up 3 bases and J gave up 0 bases, with 6 bases separating them. CDR3 size: 14 residues. Germline lookup yields CDR1 LNHDA and CDR2 SQIVND (reference sequence). The CDR3 nucleotides are TGTGCCAGTAGTATGACTAGCTCCTACAATGAGCAGTTCTTC. Translated: CASSMTSSYNEQFF.

At least ten counts were recorded for this clonotype. The CDR3 DNA is TGTGCCAGCAGCAAGCGACAGAGCAATGAGCAGTTCTTC. Protein: CASSKRQSNEQFF. The chain couples TRBV7-2 to TRBJ2-1; a possible D gene is TRBD1 (5 bases). The CDR3 spans 13 residues. V dropped 5 bases and J dropped 6 bases, with 11 bases sitting between them. Germline-derived CDR1 and CDR2 are SGHTA and FQGNSA.

There are many counts of this clonotype. V usage is TRBV5-3 and J usage is TRBJ2-1, with 7 bases that match TRBD2. Being an ORF, TRBV5-3 has a function that is uncertain. The CDR3 runs to 15 residues. V trimming: 3 bases; J trimming: 2 bases; junction bases outside the gene matches: 5. CDR3 DNA: TGTGCCAGAAGCTACCGGACTAGTCCCTACAATGAGCAGTTCTTC. Protein: CARSYRTSPYNEQFF.

In this sample, this clonotype turned up many times. The CDR3 loop reads CASSHPSGRETQYF. CDR3 DNA sequence: TGTGCCAGCAGCCACCCTAGCGGGAGAGAGACCCAGTACTTC. The chain couples TRBV7-9 to TRBJ2-5; 10 bases align to TRBD2. Unmatched junction bases numbered 4, after V lost 5 bases and J lost 4 bases. This CDR3 comprises 14 residues. Per germline, CDR1 SEHNR and CDR2 FQNEAQ (reference sequence). Using reference TRBV7-9 and TRBJ2-5 for the parts outside the CDR3, the full variable domain is DTGVSQNPRHKITKRGQNVTFRCDPISEHNRLYWYRQTLGQGPEFLTYFQNEAQLEKSRLLSDRFSAERPKGSFSTLEIQRTEQGDSAMYLCASSHPSGRETQYFGPGTRLLVL.

Ten or more counts support this clonotype. CDR3 amino acids: CASSLVRGGYNEQFF. CDR3 bases: TGCGCCAGCAGCTTGGTTAGGGGCGGCTACAATGAGCAGTTCTTC. The chain carries TRBV5-1 and TRBJ2-1; D might be TRBD1 (5 bases). Germline V lookup: CDR1 SGHRS, CDR2 YFSETQ. V lost 0 bases, J lost 3 bases, and 10 bases lay in between. The CDR3 loop spans 15 amino acids.

This clonotype was counted at least ten times. The gene calls are TRBV7-9 and TRBJ1-3; D not certain. From germline, CDR1 is SEHNR and CDR2 FQNEAQ (reference sequence). Trimming removed 0 bases from V and 4 bases from J, with 13 bases in between. The CDR3 extends over 16 amino acids. The CDR3 loop is CASSLAEGYLGNTIYF. CDR3 sequence (DNA): TGTGCCAGCAGCTTAGCGGAAGGGTACCTCGGAAACACCATATATTTT.

There are many counts of this clonotype. This chain joins TRBV5-1 and TRBJ2-7; TRBD2 matches at 7 bases. Looked up from germline, CDR1 is SGHRS and CDR2 is YFSETQ. CDR3 length: 15 amino acids. V lost 4 bases, J lost 3 bases, and 10 bases stayed unmatched. DNA of the CDR3: TGCGCCAGCAGCCCTTCGTCGGCGGGAGTCTACGAGCAGTACTTC. It is translated as CASSPSSAGVYEQYF.

This clonotype was seen ten or more times. V gene TRBV12-3 or TRBV12-4 combines with J gene TRBJ2-3, with a tentative D call TRBD2 (5 bases). V lost 2 bases and J 5 bases, leaving 11 bases between the germline ends. The CDR3 has 14 residues. CDR3 protein: CASSLPGMIDTQYF. The CDR3 nucleotides are TGTGCCAGCAGTTTACCCGGGATGATAGATACGCAGTATTTT.

At least ten counts were recorded for this clonotype. For the CDR3, the DNA is TGCGCCAGCAGGGAAGCGGGAGGGCAAGGCAATGAGCAGTTCTTC. Its translation: CASREAGGQGNEQFF. V is TRBV10-2 and J is TRBJ2-1, with TRBD2 matching 10 bases. The CDR3 is 15 amino acids. With 6 bases clipped from V and 6 bases from J, the junction kept 8 bases outside the gene matches. Germline V gene lookup returns CDR1 WSHSY and CDR2 SAAADI.

This clonotype was recorded once. J is TRBJ2-6 and V is TRBV18; no definite D call. The CDR3 runs to 15 residues. V dropped 6 bases and J dropped 10 bases, with 19 bases sitting between them. Germline loops: CDR1 KGHSH, CDR2 LQKENI. The CDR3, as DNA: TGTGCCAGCTCTCCCGACGGATCCCCTCCAAACGTCCTGACTTTC. Translation: CASSPDGSPPNVLTF.

The chain combines TRBV20-1 with TRBJ2-5, with TRBD1 matching 8 bases. CDR1 is DFQATT and CDR2 is SNEGSKA in the germline V gene (reference sequence). There are 16 residues in the CDR3. V lost 6 bases to trimming and J lost 1 base; unmatched junction nucleotides: 13. Here the CDR3 reads CSAPTGGSGLQETQYF. The CDR3 DNA follows: TGCAGTGCCCCAACAGGGGGTAGCGGTCTCCAAGAGACCCAGTACTTC.

J is TRBJ1-5 and V is TRBV20-1, with 7 bases that match TRBD1. The germline V gene has CDR1 DFQATT and CDR2 SNEGSKA (reference sequence). The CDR3 has 14 residues. V lost 4 bases, J lost 2 bases, and 5 bases stayed unmatched. CDR3 sequence: CSAITGVRNQPQHF. As DNA, the CDR3 is TGCAGTGCTATAACAGGGGTGCGCAATCAGCCCCAGCATTTT.

V usage is TRBV5-6 and J usage is TRBJ2-7; D gene unclear. V was cut by 0 bases and J by 3 bases, with 13 bases left in between. CDR1 and CDR2 from the germline V gene are SGHDT and YYEEEE. This CDR3 region has 15 residues. CDR3: CASSLGAQVSYEQYV. The CDR3 coding sequence is TGTGCCAGCAGCTTGGGGGCCCAAGTAAGCTACGAGCAGTACGTC.

This clonotype was counted only a few times. This chain connects TRBV20-1 to TRBJ2-1, with 13 bases aligning to TRBD2. This CDR3 has 18 amino acids. With V trimmed by 3 bases and J by 0 bases, 8 bases remained unmatched. Germline CDR1 reads DFQATT; CDR2 reads SNEGSKA (reference sequence). CDR3 protein: CSARISGTSGTSYNEQFF. In DNA form, the CDR3 reads TGCAGTGCTAGGATATCCGGGACTAGCGGGACCTCCTACAATGAGCAGTTCTTC.

This clonotype was detected many times. The V gene is TRBV4-2, the J gene TRBJ2-2; D remains unclear. V shed 1 base and J shed 3 bases, with 18 bases lying between them. There are 18 residues in the CDR3. CDR1 is LGHNA and CDR2 is YNFKEQ in the germline V gene. CDR3 DNA: TGTGCCAGCAGCCAAGTTATTACGGGCGCGATGGACACCGGGGAGCTGTTTTTT. Protein sequence: CASSQVITGAMDTGELFF.

The table lists this clonotype with a few counts. The V gene is TRBV7-2, the J gene TRBJ2-7, with D uncertain. Trimming pared 5 bases from V and 6 bases from J, leaving 14 bases between. The germline V gene encodes CDR1 SGHTA and CDR2 FQGNSA. This CDR3 has 13 residues. The CDR3 is CASSPLGLIEQYF. The CDR3 region has the DNA TGTGCCAGCAGCCCTCTCGGATTAATCGAGCAGTACTTC.

In DNA form, the CDR3 reads TGTGCCAGCAGCTTAGATTCGGGCGCCTACGAGCAGTACTTC. Translating gives CASSLDSGAYEQYF. V usage is TRBV7-2 and J usage is TRBJ2-7; the D is unclear. This CDR3 has 14 amino acids. V shed 1 base and J shed 2 bases, with 9 bases lying between them. Germline V CDR1 and CDR2: SGHTA, FQGNSA.

For this clonotype: The conserved closing phenylalanine or tryptophan is absent in this CDR3, likely reflecting a read error. The CDR3: CSALRTGPAEAFC. The DNA for the CDR3 is TGCAGTGCTCTTAGGACGGGCCCAGCTGAAGCTTTCTGT. This rearrangement joins TRBV20-1 to TRBJ1-1; D remains ambiguous. V lost 5 bases, J lost 6 bases, and 16 bases lay in between. The CDR3 runs to 13 residues. The germline V gene has CDR1 DFQATT and CDR2 SNEGSKA (reference sequence).

This clonotype was detected ten times or more. V and J are TRBV7-9 and TRBJ2-1; D might be TRBD1 or TRBD2, each matching 5 bases. The V end was cut by 7 bases, the J end by 8 bases, with 12 bases between. From germline, CDR1 is SEHNR and CDR2 FQNEAQ (reference sequence). The CDR3 covers 12 residues. CDR3 in DNA: TGTGCCAGCACCCAAAGGGACGATGAGCAGTTCTTC. Protein: CASTQRDDEQFF.

In this sample, this clonotype turned up once. The J gene is TRBJ1-5, the V gene TRBV20-1; the match to TRBD1 covers 11 bases. V lost 5 bases and J lost 2; bases outside the gene matches: 11. The CDR3 contains 17 residues. Germline loops: CDR1 DFQATT, CDR2 SNEGSKA (reference sequence). In DNA form, the CDR3 reads TGCAGTGCTCGTAAGGGACAGGGGGACCGAGGCAATCAGCCCCAGCATTTT. This encodes CSARKGQGDRGNQPQHF.